This is a list of T cell receptor beta chains from one sample in a study of Ad26.COV2.S vaccination and SARS-CoV-2 variants. The method was immunoSEQ multiplex PCR; TCRdb's version includes in-frame clones alone and lacks a portion of them. The sample holds some 340,000 clones, 70% to 90% seen once. This specimen was peripheral blood, taken in a trial of Ad26.COV2.S vaccine versus placebo. These receptors all come from a person between 18 and 59 years old who received the Ad26.COV2.S COVID-19 vaccine or a placebo. Both conserved end residues are part of each CDR3. The order of the fields is J gene, V gene, clone size, D gene, CDR3 DNA, CDR3 protein. A D gene is named only where the DNA matches it firmly. Some rows have no size entry. The others give once, few or many, or a class for an expanded clone.

TRBJ1-2	TRBV4-3	-	TRBD1	TGCGCCAGCAGCCAAGCGGATTCGACAGGGGCGGTTTCTGGCTACACCTTC	CASSQADSTGAVSGYTF
TRBJ1-1	TRBV5-4	-	-	TGTGCCAGCAGCGTGGACGTTGGGAACACTGAAGCTTTCTTT	CASSVDVGNTEAFF
TRBJ2-7	TRBV4-1	-	-	TGCGCCAGCAGCCAAGATGTTGGGGGGAACTACGAGCAGTACTTC	CASSQDVGGNYEQYF
TRBJ1-3	TRBV19	-	-	TGTGCCAGTAGTTCGTCGGGCTCTGGAAACACCATATATTTT	CASSSSGSGNTIYF
TRBJ2-2	TRBV7-2	-	-	TGTGCCAGCAGATTAGCAGGGGATACCGGGGAGCTGTTTTTT	CASRLAGDTGELFF
TRBJ1-1	TRBV19	-	-	TGTGCCAGTACGGGGGGCGCCGAAATTGGGGTAGCTTTCTTT	CASTGGAEIGVAFF
TRBJ2-1	TRBV7-2	-	-	TGTGCCAGCAGCTCACTGGGGGGTGAGCAGTTCTTC	CASSSLGGEQFF
TRBJ1-3	TRBV27	few	-	TGTGCCAGCAGTCCTTGGAGGGGTGGGTCTCTGGGAAACACCATATATTTT	CASSPWRGGSLGNTIYF
TRBJ2-7	TRBV2	-	-	TGTGCCAGCAGTAAAGACTCCCCCGAGCAGTACTTC	CASSKDSPEQYF
TRBJ2-6	TRBV19	-	TRBD1	TGTGCCAGTAGTTTACAGGGGTCTGGGGCCAACGTCCTGACTTTC	CASSLQGSGANVLTF
TRBJ1-2	TRBV2	-	TRBD1	TGTGCCAGCAGTGTGCCGGGACAGAACTATGGCTACACCTTC	CASSVPGQNYGYTF
TRBJ1-3	TRBV30	-	-	TGTGCCTGGAGGCCACCCGCGGGGGTACGCTCTGGAAACACCATATATTTT	CAWRPPAGVRSGNTIYF
TRBJ1-2	TRBV6-5	-	TRBD1	TGTGCCAGCAGGGACAGGGTAAATGGCTACACCTTC	CASRDRVNGYTF
TRBJ1-5	TRBV9	once	-	TGTGCCAACTCACCGACCGGGACAAGGGGAAATAGCAATCAGCCCCAGCATTTT	CANSPTGTRGNSNQPQHF
TRBJ1-2	TRBV6-5	-	TRBD1	TGTGCCAGCAGTAGACAGGGGGCGGATGGCTACACCTTC	CASSRQGADGYTF
TRBJ1-3	TRBV6-5	-	-	TGTGCCGGCAGTCCCCTCTCTGGAAACACCATATATTTT	CAGSPLSGNTIYF
TRBJ1-2	TRBV7-8	once	-	TGTGCCAGCAGCTCTGGCCGGGACTCCCCCTATTTAATCTATGGCTACACCTTC	CASSSGRDSPYLIYGYTF
TRBJ1-2	TRBV19	-	-	TGTGCCAGTAGTATCGAAGCCGGGACGGGTTCCTATGGCTACACCTTC	CASSIEAGTGSYGYTF
TRBJ2-7	TRBV12-3/TRBV12-4	-	-	TGTGCCAGCAGCCCCGCCCCCTACGAGCAGTACTTC	CASSPAPYEQYF
TRBJ2-3	TRBV5-1	-	-	TGCGCCAGCAGCCTAGCTGACGGGGGAGGCACAGATACGCAGTATTTT	CASSLADGGGTDTQYF
TRBJ2-5	TRBV5-6	-	-	TGTGCCAGCAGCTTTGAAATTACAAGGGAAGAGACCCAGTACTTC	CASSFEITREETQYF
TRBJ2-7	TRBV27	-	-	TGTGCCAGCAGTTTGAATAAAGTGGGCGAGCAGTACTTC	CASSLNKVGEQYF
TRBJ1-6	TRBV6-1	-	-	TGTGCCAGCAGTGAGGGTTATAATTCACCCCTCCACTTT	CASSEGYNSPLHF
TRBJ2-1	TRBV5-5	-	TRBD1	TGTGCCTGTAGGGGACAGGGGAAATTCAATGAGCAGTTCTTC	CACRGQGKFNEQFF
TRBJ2-3	TRBV10-1	few	TRBD2	TGCGCCAGCAGTGAGTGGGCTAGCGGGGGGGCGGCAGATACGCAGTATTTT	CASSEWASGGAADTQYF
TRBJ2-7	TRBV19	once	TRBD2	TGTGCCAGTAGTTTCTCCGGTAGAATAGCGGGGACCCCCTACGAGCAGTACTTC	CASSFSGRIAGTPYEQYF
TRBJ2-5	TRBV6-2/TRBV6-3	-	TRBD2	TGTGCCAGCAGTAGCCAATGGCGGGGGGTAAAAGAGACCCAGTACTTC	CASSSQWRGVKETQYF
TRBJ1-5	TRBV6-2/TRBV6-3	-	-	TGTGCCAGCAGTTACGTTGTCGGCAGTAGTAAGGGCAATCAGCCCCAGCATTTT	CASSYVVGSSKGNQPQHF
TRBJ1-4	TRBV18	-	-	TGTGCCAGCTCACCCAGCCGGGAGGTGGGCCATAATGAAAAACTGTTTTTT	CASSPSREVGHNEKLFF
TRBJ2-5	TRBV7-3	-	-	TGTGCCAGCAGCTTAACCGGGGGATGGCAAGAGACCCAGTACTTC	CASSLTGGWQETQYF
TRBJ2-4	TRBV30	once	-	TGTGCCTGGAGGAACCTAGGACATTCGATTCAGTACTTC	CAWRNLGHSIQYF
TRBJ1-5	TRBV2	-	-	TGTGCCAGCAGTGATTATAGAGTTCAGCCCCAGCATTTT	CASSDYRVQPQHF
TRBJ2-3	TRBV7-2	-	-	TGTGCCAGCAGCCCCGGGCCCCGGTGGGATACGCAGTATTTT	CASSPGPRWDTQYF
TRBJ1-2	TRBV21-1	once	-	TGTGCCAGCAGCAACCGGGTCGTCGGCTATGGCTACACCTTC	CASSNRVVGYGYTF
TRBJ2-7	TRBV5-6	-	-	TGTGCCAGCGGACCCCCAGGGGCCGAGCAGTACTTC	CASGPPGAEQYF
TRBJ2-3	TRBV15	-	-	TGTGCCACCAGCCGACCCATAAGCACAGATACGCAGTATTTT	CATSRPISTDTQYF
TRBJ2-7	TRBV19	-	TRBD1	TGTGCCAGTAAGAGGACAGGGGAGGGCGAGCAGTACTTC	CASKRTGEGEQYF
TRBJ1-1	TRBV19	-	-	TGTGCCAGTAGTATCGGGAACATGGGAGCTGAAGCTTTCTTT	CASSIGNMGAEAFF
TRBJ1-5	TRBV4-1	-	-	TGCGCCAGCAGCCATTATCTAATCAGGGGAGGTCAGCCCCAGCATTTT	CASSHYLIRGGQPQHF
TRBJ1-6	TRBV11-2	-	-	TGTGCCAGCAGCCCCGGCGTGGCAGAGGATTCACCCCTCCACTTT	CASSPGVAEDSPLHF
TRBJ1-5	TRBV19	-	-	TGTGCCAGTAGTATACCCCCCAATCAGCCCCAGCATTTT	CASSIPPNQPQHF
TRBJ2-7	TRBV27	-	-	TGTGCCAGCAGTTTATCGGACACCGGACCCTACGAGCAGTACTTC	CASSLSDTGPYEQYF
TRBJ1-2	TRBV9	-	-	TGTGCCAGCAGCCCCCGAACGTTGTGGGAAAACTATGGCTACACCTTC	CASSPRTLWENYGYTF
TRBJ1-1	TRBV19	-	-	TGTGCCAGTAGTACAGGATCTGTAGCTTTCTTT	CASSTGSVAFF
TRBJ2-3	TRBV7-9	-	TRBD1	TGTGCCAGCAGCCCGGGACAGGGGGCCGCAGATACGCAGTATTTT	CASSPGQGAADTQYF
TRBJ2-4	TRBV11-3	-	TRBD2	TGTGCCAGCAGAGGGACTAGCGGGGGAGTAGCCAAAAACATTCAGTACTTC	CASRGTSGGVAKNIQYF
TRBJ1-6	TRBV5-4	-	-	TGTGCCAGCACCACTCAGGGTAGGAATAATTCACCCCTCCACTTT	CASTTQGRNNSPLHF
TRBJ2-6	TRBV5-1	-	-	TGCGCCAGCAGCTCGGACACCCTCGGGGCTGGGGCCAACGTCCTGACTTTC	CASSSDTLGAGANVLTF
TRBJ2-4	TRBV19	-	-	TGTGCCAGTAGTATAGTCCCCCGCTCGGACATTCAGTACTTC	CASSIVPRSDIQYF
TRBJ2-3	TRBV3-1/TRBV3-2	-	-	TGTGCCAGCAGCCGTTCAGGGAAAAGCGCGGATACGCAGTATTTT	CASSRSGKSADTQYF
TRBJ1-6	TRBV5-4	once	TRBD1	TGTGCCAGCAGCGACCGACAGGGGAATCCAAATTCACCCCTCCACTTT	CASSDRQGNPNSPLHF
TRBJ2-7	TRBV5-4	few	-	TGTGCCACCAGGCGGGGACTGTCCTCCTACGAGCAGTACTTC	CATRRGLSSYEQYF
TRBJ2-1	TRBV6-1	-	TRBD1	TGTGCCAGCAGTGTAGCGGACAGGGCTATTGGCAATGAGCAGTTCTTC	CASSVADRAIGNEQFF
TRBJ2-2	TRBV7-7	-	-	TGTGCCAGCAGCTCCGGGACGGGTGCGAACACCGGGGAGCTGTTTTTT	CASSSGTGANTGELFF
TRBJ2-1	TRBV5-1	once	-	TGCGCCAGCACTCATCAGGGGTTGGATGAGCAGTTCTTC	CASTHQGLDEQFF
TRBJ2-5	TRBV15	-	TRBD1	TGTGCCACCAGCAGAGTCCGGGACAGCCAAGAGACCCAGTACTTC	CATSRVRDSQETQYF
TRBJ1-6	TRBV5-4	-	-	TGTGCCAGCAGCTTTGGGCCGGGGGGAAATTCACCCCTCCACTTT	CASSFGPGGNSPLHF
TRBJ1-1	TRBV20-1	few	-	TGCAGCCCTATCAGGGACACTGAAGCTTTCTTT	CSPIRDTEAFF